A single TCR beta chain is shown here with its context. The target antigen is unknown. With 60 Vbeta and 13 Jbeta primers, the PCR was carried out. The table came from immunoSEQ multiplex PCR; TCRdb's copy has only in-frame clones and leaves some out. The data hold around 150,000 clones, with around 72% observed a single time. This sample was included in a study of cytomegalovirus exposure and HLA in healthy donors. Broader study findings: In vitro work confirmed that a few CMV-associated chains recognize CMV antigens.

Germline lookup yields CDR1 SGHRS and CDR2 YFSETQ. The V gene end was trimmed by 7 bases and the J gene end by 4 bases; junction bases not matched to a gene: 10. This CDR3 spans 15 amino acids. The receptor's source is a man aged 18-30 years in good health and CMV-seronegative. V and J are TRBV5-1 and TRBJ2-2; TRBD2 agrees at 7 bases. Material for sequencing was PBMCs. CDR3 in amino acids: CASARAGVGTGELFF. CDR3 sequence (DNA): TGCGCCAGCGCGCGGGCGGGAGTAGGCACCGGGGAGCTGTTTTTT. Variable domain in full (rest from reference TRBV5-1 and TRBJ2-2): KAGVTQTPRYLIKTRGQQVTLSCSPISGHRSVSWYQQTPGQGLQFLFEYFSETQRNKGNFPGRFSGRQFSNSRSEMNVSTLELGDSALYLCASARAGVGTGELFFGEGSRLTVL.